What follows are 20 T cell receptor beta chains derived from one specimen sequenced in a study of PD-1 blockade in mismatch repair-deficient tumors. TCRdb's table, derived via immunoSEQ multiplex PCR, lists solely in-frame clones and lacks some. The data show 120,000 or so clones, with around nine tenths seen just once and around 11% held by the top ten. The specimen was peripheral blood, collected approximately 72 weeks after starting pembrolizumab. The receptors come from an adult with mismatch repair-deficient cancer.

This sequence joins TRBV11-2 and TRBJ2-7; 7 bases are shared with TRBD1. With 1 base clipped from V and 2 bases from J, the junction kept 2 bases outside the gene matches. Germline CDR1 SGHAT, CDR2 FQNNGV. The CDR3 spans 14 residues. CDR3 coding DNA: TGTGCCAGCAGCTTAGCAGGGGGACCCTACGAGCAGTACTTC. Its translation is CASSLAGGPYEQYF.

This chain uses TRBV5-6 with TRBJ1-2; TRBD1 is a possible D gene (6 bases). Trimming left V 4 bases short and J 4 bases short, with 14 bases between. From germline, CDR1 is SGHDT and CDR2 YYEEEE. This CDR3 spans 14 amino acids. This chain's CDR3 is CASSPDSSFYGYTF. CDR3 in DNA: TGTGCCAGCAGCCCGGACAGCTCTTTCTATGGCTACACCTTC.

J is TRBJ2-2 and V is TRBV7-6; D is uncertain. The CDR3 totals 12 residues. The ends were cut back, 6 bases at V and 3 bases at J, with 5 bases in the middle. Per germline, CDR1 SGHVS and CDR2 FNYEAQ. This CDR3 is CASRPDTGELFF. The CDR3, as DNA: TGTGCCAGCAGACCAGACACCGGGGAGCTGTTTTTT.

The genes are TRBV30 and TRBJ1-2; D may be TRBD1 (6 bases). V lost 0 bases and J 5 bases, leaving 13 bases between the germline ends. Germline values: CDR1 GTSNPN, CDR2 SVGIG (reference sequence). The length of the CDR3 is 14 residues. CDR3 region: CAWSVLGGRYGYTF. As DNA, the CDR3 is TGTGCCTGGAGTGTACTCGGGGGCAGATATGGCTACACCTTC.

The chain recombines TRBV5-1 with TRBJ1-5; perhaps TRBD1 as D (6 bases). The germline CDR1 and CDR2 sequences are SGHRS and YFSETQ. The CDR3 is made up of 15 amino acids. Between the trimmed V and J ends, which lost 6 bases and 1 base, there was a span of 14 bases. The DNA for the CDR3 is TGCGCCAGCATCCAAATCAGGGGAAGCAATCAGCCCCAGCATTTT. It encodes CASIQIRGSNQPQHF.

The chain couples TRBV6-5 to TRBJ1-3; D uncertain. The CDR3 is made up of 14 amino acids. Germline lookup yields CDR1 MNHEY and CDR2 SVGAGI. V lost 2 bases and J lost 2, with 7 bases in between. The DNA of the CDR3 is TGTGCCAGCAGTTACGACCCCGCTGGAAACACCATATATTTT. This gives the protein CASSYDPAGNTIYF.

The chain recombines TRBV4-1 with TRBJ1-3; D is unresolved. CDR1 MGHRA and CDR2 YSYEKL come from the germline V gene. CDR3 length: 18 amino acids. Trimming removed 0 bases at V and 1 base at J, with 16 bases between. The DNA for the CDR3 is TGCGCCAGCAGCCAAGAACGAATAGCATGGGGTTCTGGAAACACCATATATTTT. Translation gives CASSQERIAWGSGNTIYF.

The CDR3 loop is CAWGAPWTGRGNTIYF. CDR3 nucleotides: TGTGCCTGGGGGGCCCCTTGGACAGGGAGAGGAAACACCATATATTTT. The rearrangement joins TRBV30 to TRBJ1-3; 8 bases fit TRBD1. Germline CDR1 and CDR2: GTSNPN and SVGIG (reference sequence). The CDR3 is 16 residues long. Trimming at V came to 5 bases and at J to 4 bases, leaving 13 bases not matched to a gene. Full variable domain (remainder filled in from reference TRBV30 and TRBJ1-3): SQTIHQWPATLVQPVGSPLSLECTVEGTSNPNLYWYRQAAGRGLQLLFYSVGIGQISSEVPQNLSASRPQDRQFILSSKKLLLSDSGFYLCAWGAPWTGRGNTIYFGEGSWLTVV.

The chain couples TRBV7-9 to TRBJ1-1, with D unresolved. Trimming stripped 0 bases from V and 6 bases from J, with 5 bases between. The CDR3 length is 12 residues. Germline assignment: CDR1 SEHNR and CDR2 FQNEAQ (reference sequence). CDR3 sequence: CASSLATPEAFF. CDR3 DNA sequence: TGTGCCAGCAGCTTAGCTACCCCTGAAGCTTTCTTT.

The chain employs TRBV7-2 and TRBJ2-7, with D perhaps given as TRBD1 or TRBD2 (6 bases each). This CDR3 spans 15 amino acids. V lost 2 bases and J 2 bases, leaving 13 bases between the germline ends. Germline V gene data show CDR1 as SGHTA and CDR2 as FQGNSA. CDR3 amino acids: CASSLFGRGAYEQYF. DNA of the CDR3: TGTGCCAGCAGCTTATTCGGTAGGGGGGCCTACGAGCAGTACTTC. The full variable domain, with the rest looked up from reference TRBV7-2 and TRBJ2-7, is GAGVSQSPSNKVTEKGKDVELRCDPISGHTALYWYRQSLGQGLEFLIYFQGNSAPDKSGLPSDRFSAERTGGSVSTLTIQRTQQEDSAVYLCASSLFGRGAYEQYFGPGTRLTVT.

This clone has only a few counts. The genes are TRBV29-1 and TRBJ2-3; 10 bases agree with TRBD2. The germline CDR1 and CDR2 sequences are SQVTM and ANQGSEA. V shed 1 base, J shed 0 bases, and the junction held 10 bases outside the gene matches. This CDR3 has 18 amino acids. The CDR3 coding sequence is TGCAGCGTTGAAGCCCAAATCCCGGGACTAGCGAGCACAGATACGCAGTATTTT. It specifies CSVEAQIPGLASTDTQYF.

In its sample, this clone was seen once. The chain's CDR3 is CASSGGSHTGELFF. CDR3 coding DNA: TGCGCCAGCAGTGGGGGCTCTCACACCGGGGAGCTGTTTTTT. This sequence joins TRBV10-2 and TRBJ2-2, with a tentative D call TRBD1 (5 bases). V shed 4 bases and J shed 3 bases, with 9 bases lying between them. Germline V CDR1 and CDR2: WSHSY, SAAADI. The CDR3 contains 14 residues.

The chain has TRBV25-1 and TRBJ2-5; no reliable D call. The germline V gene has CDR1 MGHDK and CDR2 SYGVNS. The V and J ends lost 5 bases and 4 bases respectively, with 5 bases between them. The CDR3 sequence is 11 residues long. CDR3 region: CASSFGETQYF. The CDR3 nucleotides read TGTGCCAGCAGTTTCGGAGAGACCCAGTACTTC.

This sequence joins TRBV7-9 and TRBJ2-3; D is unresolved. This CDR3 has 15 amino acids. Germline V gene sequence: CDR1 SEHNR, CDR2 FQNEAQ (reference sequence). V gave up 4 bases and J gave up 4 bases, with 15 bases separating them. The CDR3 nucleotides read TGTGCCAGCAGCTCGCGAGCGCTTCGTGCAGATACGCAGTATTTT. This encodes CASSSRALRADTQYF.

CDR3 in amino acids: CASSLGRVEQFF. CDR3 DNA: TGTGCCAGCAGCTTAGGAAGGGTTGAGCAGTTCTTC. V usage is TRBV7-9 and J usage is TRBJ2-1; unclear D gene. This CDR3 has 12 residues. The V and J ends lost 1 base and 9 bases respectively, with 7 bases between them. Per germline, CDR1 SEHNR and CDR2 FQNEAQ (reference sequence).

CDR3 residues: CASSYGLAGEQETQYF. In DNA form, the CDR3 reads TGTGCCAGCAGTTACGGTCTAGCGGGGGAACAAGAGACCCAGTACTTC. The chain links TRBV6-5 to TRBJ2-5, with 10 positions matching TRBD2. CDR3 size: 16 residues. Looked up from germline, CDR1 is MNHEY and CDR2 is SVGAGI. Trimming took 2 bases from V and 2 from J; bases not matched to a gene: 5.

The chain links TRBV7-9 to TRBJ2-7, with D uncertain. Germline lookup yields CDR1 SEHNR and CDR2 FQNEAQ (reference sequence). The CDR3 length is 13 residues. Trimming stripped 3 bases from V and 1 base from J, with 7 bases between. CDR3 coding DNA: TGTGCCAGCAGCTTTGAACAGTCCTACGAGCAGTACTTC. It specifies CASSFEQSYEQYF. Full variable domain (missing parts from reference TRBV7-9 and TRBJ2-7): DTGVSQNPRHKITKRGQNVTFRCDPISEHNRLYWYRQTLGQGPEFLTYFQNEAQLEKSRLLSDRFSAERPKGSFSTLEIQRTEQGDSAMYLCASSFEQSYEQYFGPGTRLTVT.

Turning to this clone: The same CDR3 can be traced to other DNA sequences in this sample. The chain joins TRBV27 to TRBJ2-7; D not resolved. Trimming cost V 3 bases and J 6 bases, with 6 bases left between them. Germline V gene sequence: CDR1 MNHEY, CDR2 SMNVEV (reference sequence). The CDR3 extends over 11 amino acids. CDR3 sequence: CASSFGGEQYF. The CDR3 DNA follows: TGTGCCAGCAGTTTTGGCGGCGAGCAGTACTTC.

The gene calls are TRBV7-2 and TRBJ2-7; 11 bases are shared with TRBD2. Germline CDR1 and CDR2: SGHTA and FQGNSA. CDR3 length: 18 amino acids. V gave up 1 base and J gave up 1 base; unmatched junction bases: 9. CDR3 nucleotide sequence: TGTGCCAGCAGCTTAGAGGGGCGACTAGCGGGAACATCCTACGAGCAGTACTTC. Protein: CASSLEGRLAGTSYEQYF.

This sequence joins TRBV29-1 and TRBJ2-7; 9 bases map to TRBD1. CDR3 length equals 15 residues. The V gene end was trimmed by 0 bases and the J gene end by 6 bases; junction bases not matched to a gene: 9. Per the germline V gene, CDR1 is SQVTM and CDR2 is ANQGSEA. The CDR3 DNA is TGCAGCGTTGAAGATCCTGGCACAGGGGGCGGCGAGCAGTACTTC. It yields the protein CSVEDPGTGGGEQYF.